Below are 20 T cell receptor beta chains sequenced from a single sample in a study of CD8+ T cells in alopecia areata. Treatment in this sample: oral pan-JAK inhibitor, 5-10 mg twice daily. cDNA reverse transcribed from extracted RNA served as the sequencing template. Using immunoSEQ multiplex PCR, the repertoire was profiled, and TCRdb retains in-frame clones only, with some absent. This sample has about 210,000 clones, with around 66% found just once. The sequences come from CD4+ T cells sorted from blood, collected at week 4, from a patient treated with tofacitinib. The receptors were sampled from a human donor with alopecia areata.

This clone was recorded once. The CDR3 nucleotides read TGTGCCAGCAGCTTAGACGTCAACACCGGGGAGCTGTTTTTT. The encoded protein is CASSLDVNTGELFF. The chain employs TRBV11-1 and TRBJ2-2; D is uncertain. In germline, CDR1 is SGHAT, CDR2 FQDESV (reference sequence). This CDR3 contains 14 residues. Trimming stripped 1 base from V and 2 bases from J, with 5 bases between.

Of note for this clone: This CDR3 is also generated by other DNA sequences in the sample. This chain uses TRBV5-1 with TRBJ1-1; D might be TRBD1 (6 bases). Trimming stripped 5 bases from V and 3 bases from J, with 14 bases between. The CDR3 length is 14 residues. Germline V gene lookup returns CDR1 SGHRS and CDR2 YFSETQ. Written as DNA, the CDR3 is TGCGCCAGCAGTCTAGGGCCAGGGGACACTGAAGCTTTCTTT. Protein sequence: CASSLGPGDTEAFF.

The rearrangement joins TRBV5-5 to TRBJ1-2; D remains unclear. Per germline, CDR1 SGHKS and CDR2 YYEKEE (reference sequence). There are 11 residues in the CDR3. V lost 4 bases to trimming and J lost 7 bases, with 8 bases between them. The DNA for the CDR3 is TGTGCCAGCAGCCAGCACCGTGGCTACACCTTC. Translation: CASSQHRGYTF.

This clone was seen a few times. This chain links TRBV5-1 with TRBJ1-4; 7 positions match TRBD1. The CDR3 loop spans 16 amino acids. V shed 5 bases and J 5 bases; nucleotides not matched to a gene: 12. CDR1 and CDR2 (germline): SGHRS, YFSETQ. CDR3 in amino acids: CASRIGGPTGNEKLFF. The CDR3 nucleotides are TGCGCCAGCAGGATCGGGGGGCCGACAGGGAATGAAAAACTGTTTTTT.

This clone has more than one count but fewer than ten. The rearrangement uses TRBV10-3 and TRBJ1-6; D uncertain. The CDR3 covers 14 residues. CDR1 is ENHRY and CDR2 is SYGVKD in the germline V gene. The V end was cut by 2 bases, the J end by 7 bases, with 9 bases between. In DNA, the CDR3 is TGTGCCATCAGTGAGATGGACGGGAATTCACCCCTCCACTTT. Residues: CAISEMDGNSPLHF.

V and J are TRBV30 and TRBJ2-4; D unresolved. V was trimmed by 5 bases and J by 3 bases, leaving 11 bases between them. CDR1 GTSNPN and CDR2 SVGIG come from the germline V gene (reference sequence). This CDR3 has 13 amino acids. CDR3 sequence: CAWSDLSKNIQYF. The CDR3 bases are TGTGCCTGGTCCGACCTGAGCAAAAACATTCAGTACTTC.

This clone has just a few counts. This chain connects TRBV6-5 to TRBJ2-5, with 7 positions matching TRBD1. The junction had 6 bases not matched to a gene; V was cut back by 2 bases and J by 0 bases. Germline assignment: CDR1 MNHEY and CDR2 SVGAGI. The CDR3 spans 16 residues. The CDR3 sequence is CASSYRQGVYQETQYF. Written as DNA, the CDR3 is TGTGCCAGCAGTTACCGACAGGGCGTATACCAAGAGACCCAGTACTTC.

V usage is TRBV30 and J usage is TRBJ1-2; D is ambiguous. The V end was cut by 2 bases, the J end by 8 bases, with 6 bases between. CDR3 length: 10 amino acids. Germline V gene sequence: CDR1 GTSNPN, CDR2 SVGIG (reference sequence). The CDR3 sequence is CAWSREGYTF. The CDR3 region has the DNA TGTGCCTGGAGTCGAGAGGGCTACACCTTC.

The chain joins TRBV9 to TRBJ1-2, with 7 bases fitting TRBD1. CDR1 SGDLS and CDR2 YYNGEE come from the germline V gene. V lost 0 bases and J lost 6; bases outside the gene matches: 5. This CDR3 spans 14 amino acids. This CDR3 reads CASSVAPGGDGYTF. CDR3 DNA sequence: TGTGCCAGCAGCGTAGCCCCAGGGGGTGATGGCTACACCTTC.

The genes are TRBV18 and TRBJ2-7, with D unresolved. The V gene lost 3 bases and the J gene lost 7 bases, with 10 bases spanning the gap. Germline V gene data show CDR1 as KGHSH and CDR2 as LQKENI. The CDR3 has 12 residues. CDR3 in amino acids: CASSPRVGEQYF. CDR3 DNA: TGTGCCAGCTCACCCCGGGTAGGAGAGCAGTACTTC.

The rearrangement uses TRBV29-1 and TRBJ1-2; D might be TRBD1 (5 bases). CDR1 and CDR2 from the germline V gene are SQVTM and ANQGSEA. There are 14 residues in the CDR3. Trimming took 0 bases from V and 3 from J, leaving 11 bases between them. CDR3 sequence (DNA): TGCAGCGTTGAAGATAATTTCAGGGACTATGGCTACACCTTC. It translates to CSVEDNFRDYGYTF. The whole variable domain, remainder taken from reference TRBV29-1 and TRBJ1-2, is SAVISQKPSRDICQRGTSLTIQCQVDSQVTMMFWYRQQPGQSLTLIATANQGSEATYESGFVIDKFPISRPNLTFSTLTVSNMSPEDSSIYLCSVEDNFRDYGYTFGSGTRLTVV.

The V and J genes are TRBV4-3 and TRBJ1-1, with D unclear. The ends were cut back, 0 bases at V and 3 bases at J, with 8 bases in the middle. The CDR3 sequence is 14 residues long. CDR1 is LGHNA and CDR2 is YSLEER in the germline V gene. The CDR3 DNA is TGCGCCAGCAGCCAAGACTTTGGTGACACTGAAGCTTTCTTT. It is translated as CASSQDFGDTEAFF.

This rearrangement joins TRBV14 to TRBJ1-1; no firm D call. From germline, CDR1 is SGHDN and CDR2 FVKESK. The ends were cut back, 4 bases at V and 7 bases at J, with 13 bases in the middle. The CDR3 consists of 13 residues. The CDR3 DNA is TGTGCCAGCAGCCGCAACCTGGGGATTGAAGCTTTCTTT. Residues: CASSRNLGIEAFF.

V gene TRBV6-5 combines with J gene TRBJ2-7, with a weak D call TRBD1 (5 bases). The CDR3 contains 14 residues. The germline gives CDR1 MNHEY, CDR2 SVGAGI. The germline V and J ends were trimmed by 0 bases and 4 bases, with 10 bases remaining between them. The DNA of the CDR3 is TGTGCCAGCAGTTACTCGAGCAGGGCTTACGAGCAGTACTTC. Amino acids: CASSYSSRAYEQYF.

J is TRBJ1-2 and V is TRBV7-9; TRBD1 might be the D (6 bases). Germline V CDR1 and CDR2: SEHNR, FQNEAQ (reference sequence). Trimming shortened V by 2 bases and J by 6 bases, and 13 bases separated the two germline ends. CDR3 length: 14 residues. CDR3 DNA: TGTGCCAGCAGCTTACTCTTTACAGGGAATGGCTACACCTTC. Protein sequence: CASSLLFTGNGYTF.

The CDR3 loop is CASSYSLRDEQYF. The CDR3 nucleotides read TGTGCCAGCAGCTATTCGCTACGGGACGAGCAGTACTTC. The chain has TRBV7-2 and TRBJ2-7; D is undetermined. The V end lost 4 bases, the J end lost 5 bases, and 12 bases lay between the germline ends. Per germline, CDR1 SGHTA and CDR2 FQGNSA. CDR3 size: 13 residues.

The rearrangement joins TRBV2 to TRBJ2-7; 8 bases fit TRBD1. Per the germline V gene, CDR1 is SNHLY and CDR2 is FYNNEI. The CDR3 is 15 amino acids. V lost 7 bases to trimming and J lost 3 bases; unmatched junction nucleotides: 11. CDR3 sequence: CASKMDRALDYEQYF. DNA of the CDR3: TGTGCCAGCAAGATGGACAGGGCCCTCGACTACGAGCAGTACTTC.

V is TRBV2 and J is TRBJ2-5; 9 nucleotides agree with TRBD2. The CDR3 contains 15 residues. The V and J ends lost 6 bases and 2 bases, in that order; junction bases with no gene match: 7. The germline gives CDR1 SNHLY, CDR2 FYNNEI. CDR3 in amino acids: CASSQERGAQETQYF. The CDR3 DNA sequence: TGTGCCAGCAGCCAGGAGCGGGGGGCTCAAGAGACCCAGTACTTC.

This chain connects TRBV4-1 to TRBJ2-3; possibly TRBD2 for D (5 bases). The CDR3 is made up of 17 amino acids. Looked up from germline, CDR1 is MGHRA and CDR2 is YSYEKL. V lost 4 bases and J lost 0, with 17 bases in between. The CDR3 DNA is TGCGCCAGCAGCCCCGACCGGACTGTCTCTAGCACAGATACGCAGTATTTT. Protein sequence: CASSPDRTVSSTDTQYF.

CDR3 in DNA: TGCGCCAGCAGCCAAGATGCGGGGGCACGACGGGAGACCCAGTACTTC. It codes for CASSQDAGARRETQYF. V is TRBV4-3 and J is TRBJ2-5; tentatively, D is TRBD2 (7 bases). Germline V gene lookup returns CDR1 LGHNA and CDR2 YSLEER. Trimming took 0 bases from V and 5 from J, leaving 16 bases between them. The CDR3 extends over 16 amino acids.